One sample yielded the 14 T cell receptor beta chains listed below, sequenced in a study of T cell responses to AZD1222 COVID-19 vaccine. This table comes from immunoSEQ multiplex PCR, and its TCRdb copy is limited to in-frame clones, with some not included. The data hold 65,000 to 75,000 clones, with about 78% observed a single time. The sample was peripheral blood, taken 28 days after the second AZD1222 dose. The receptors were gathered from an adult who received the AZD1222 COVID-19 vaccine.

The chain combines TRBV27 with TRBJ1-2; tentative D call: TRBD1 (5 bases). Trimming took off 0 bases at V and 3 bases at J, with 26 bases between the two ends. This CDR3 is built from 20 residues. Germline CDR1 is MNHEY and CDR2 is SMNVEV (reference sequence). CDR3 region: CASSLSLPDSATGAYYGYTF. The CDR3 DNA is TGTGCCAGCAGTTTATCACTACCCGACAGTGCGACCGGGGCCTACTATGGCTACACCTTC.

V gene TRBV4-2 combines with J gene TRBJ2-7; TRBD2 might be the D (7 bases). Germline CDR1 reads LGHNA; CDR2 reads YNFKEQ. V gave up 0 bases and J gave up 3 bases, with 21 bases separating them. The CDR3 contains 18 residues. CDR3 sequence reads: CASSQESGASGGGYEQYF. The CDR3, as DNA: TGTGCCAGCAGCCAAGAGAGCGGTGCTAGCGGAGGGGGCTACGAGCAGTACTTC.

The chain has TRBV29-1 and TRBJ2-3; D call uncertain. CDR3 length: 11 amino acids. Deletions cut 7 bases from V and 0 bases from J, with 5 bases between. Germline CDR1 is SQVTM and CDR2 is ANQGSEA. CDR3 coding DNA: TGCAGCGGATCCAGCACAGATACGCAGTATTTT. Translated: CSGSSTDTQYF.

The chain joins TRBV19 to TRBJ2-2; tentatively, D is TRBD2 (6 bases). Germline V gene data show CDR1 as LNHDA and CDR2 as SQIVND (reference sequence). The CDR3 runs to 13 residues. The ends were cut back, 7 bases at V and 7 bases at J, with 13 bases in the middle. The CDR3 nucleotides are TGTGCCAGTACCTCTGGGGGGATCGGGGAGCTGTTTTTT. This sequence encodes CASTSGGIGELFF.

J is TRBJ2-3 and V is TRBV6-2 or TRBV6-3, with D perhaps TRBD2 (5 bases). Germline V CDR1 and CDR2: MNHEY, SVGEGT. V was trimmed by 5 bases and J by 0 bases, leaving 15 bases between them. The CDR3 covers 16 residues. The CDR3 sequence is CASSTRTVTSTDTQYF. CDR3 nucleotides: TGTGCCAGCAGTACCAGGACTGTAACTAGCACAGATACGCAGTATTTT.

The chain combines TRBV24-1 with TRBJ2-5; 10 bases are a match to TRBD1. After removal of 4 bases from V and 9 bases from J, the junction contained 13 bases not matched to a gene. This CDR3 comprises 16 residues. Germline V gene sequence: CDR1 KGHDR, CDR2 SFDVKD. The CDR3 loop is CATSDTMTGGGQAQYF. CDR3 bases: TGTGCCACCAGTGACACCATGACAGGGGGCGGGCAGGCCCAGTACTTC.

The chain couples TRBV19 to TRBJ1-6; the D is unclear. This CDR3 is 16 amino acids long. Germline loops: CDR1 LNHDA, CDR2 SQIVND (reference sequence). Trimming pared 5 bases from V and 7 bases from J, leaving 18 bases between. CDR3 in amino acids: CASSVTLGMGNSPLHF. The CDR3 DNA is TGTGCCAGTAGTGTAACGCTTGGGATGGGGAATTCACCCCTCCACTTT.

Written as DNA, the CDR3 is TGCGCCAGCAGCCAACAATACGGGACACCTATCTCCTACGAGCAGTACTTC. Translated, it gives CASSQQYGTPISYEQYF. The rearrangement links TRBV4-3 to TRBJ2-7; tentative D call: TRBD1 (6 bases). The CDR3 sequence is 17 residues long. Germline CDR1 LGHNA, CDR2 YSLEER. Trimming removed 2 bases from V and 0 bases from J, with 17 bases in between.

The gene calls are TRBV28 and TRBJ1-3; TRBD1 is a possible D gene (5 bases). Trimming pared 2 bases from V and 3 bases from J, leaving 23 bases between. CDR3 length equals 19 residues. Per the germline V gene, CDR1 is MDHEN and CDR2 is SYDVKM. The CDR3 DNA reads TGTGCCAGCAGTTTACCCCCTGGGGAGGGGTCATCATATGGAAACACCATATATTTT. This translates into CASSLPPGEGSSYGNTIYF.

The chain recombines TRBV28 with TRBJ1-2; D may be TRBD1 (5 bases). Germline V CDR1 and CDR2: MDHEN, SYDVKM. CDR3 length equals 14 residues. V dropped 3 bases and J dropped 5 bases, with 13 bases sitting between them. The CDR3 bases are TGTGCCAGCAGTTTGGTAGGGGCTGGGTATGGCTACACCTTC. Residues: CASSLVGAGYGYTF.

The count of this clone is one. This sequence joins TRBV27 and TRBJ2-3, with TRBD2 identical over 14 bases. Germline assignment: CDR1 MNHEY and CDR2 SMNVEV (reference sequence). The CDR3 has 16 residues. Unmatched junction bases numbered 5, after V lost 4 bases and J lost 5 bases. As DNA, the CDR3 is TGTGCCAGCAGTTCGGGGACTAGCGGGAGACAAGATACGCAGTATTTT. It encodes CASSSGTSGRQDTQYF.

The chain combines TRBV25-1 with TRBJ2-1, with D perhaps matching TRBD1 or TRBD2 (5 bases each). The germline V gene encodes CDR1 MGHDK and CDR2 SYGVNS. The CDR3 covers 12 residues. V lost 6 bases and J lost 2, with 5 bases in between. The DNA for the CDR3 is TGTGCCAGCAGGGGGGCCTACAATGAGCAGTTCTTC. It is translated as CASRGAYNEQFF. Based on the CDR3 plus reference TRBV25-1 and TRBJ2-1, the full variable domain is EADIYQTPRYLVIGTGKKITLECSQTMGHDKMYWYQQDPGMELHLIHYSYGVNSTEKGDLSSESTVSRIRTEHFPLTLESARPSHTSQYLCASRGAYNEQFFGPGTRLTVL.

The rearrangement uses TRBV6-1 and TRBJ1-5; 7 nucleotides line up with TRBD1. The CDR3 sequence is 16 residues long. Trimming cost V 4 bases and J 2 bases; bases outside gene matches: 8. In germline, CDR1 is MNHNS, CDR2 SASEGT. CDR3: CASSGHQGQGNQPQHF. As DNA, the CDR3 is TGTGCCAGCAGTGGGCACCAAGGACAGGGCAATCAGCCCCAGCATTTT.

The CDR3 protein is CASSLSQSPYNEQFF. The CDR3 nucleotides read TGTGCCAGCAGCTTATCACAGAGCCCCTACAATGAGCAGTTCTTC. V usage is TRBV7-9 and J usage is TRBJ2-1; D call uncertain. V was shortened by 2 bases and J by 2 bases, with 10 bases between the two germline ends. Germline-derived CDR1 and CDR2 are SEHNR and FQNEAQ (reference sequence). The CDR3 length is 15 residues.